This T cell receptor beta chain was found in a study of blood T cell repertoires in COVID-19. The CDR3 is 15 residues long. J gave up 2 bases and V 6 bases, and 6 bases lay outside the gene matches. The germline gives CDR1 MNHEY, CDR2 SVGEGT. TCRdb's table, derived via immunoSEQ multiplex PCR, lists solely in-frame clones and lacks some. The sample lists roughly 200,000 clones; approximately 90% were seen once. This receptor was identified in a man in his fifties or sixties with acute or convalescent COVID-19. The specimen was peripheral blood. The V and J genes are TRBV6-2 or TRBV6-3 and TRBJ2-3; TRBD2 aligns across 9 bases. This CDR3 reads CASSNLAGNTDTQYF. CDR3 DNA sequence: TGTGCCAGCAGCAATCTAGCGGGGAACACAGATACGCAGTATTTT.